Sequencing of this TCR beta chain was carried out in a study of blood T cell repertoires in COVID-19. Background on the study: Collection of acute and convalescent COVID-19 samples took place in the United States, Italy and Spain. Sample material is recorded as cDNA or gDNA derived from T cells, B-cell-depleted T cells, or PBMCs.

Seattle cases were enrolled at active infection and followed longitudinally. Authors' data handling: How many nucleated cells were present was estimated from reference gene primer amplification. TCRdb keeps only in-frame clones here, not all; method: immunoSEQ multiplex PCR. That table supplies the V and J calls and clone size; D and trimming were determined from the DNA. The table has about 240,000 clones, roughly 91% seen once; the top ten hold roughly 0.8%. The germline V gene encodes CDR1 MNHEY and CDR2 SVGAGI. Trimming left V 6 bases short and J 2 bases short, with 13 bases between. The CDR3 length is 14 residues.

This TCR came from a man aged 25 to 40 with COVID-19, enrolled during active disease. Sequencing was done on a sample of peripheral blood. The chain carries TRBV6-5 and TRBJ1-2, with D possibly TRBD1 on 5 matching bases. The CDR3: CASRSDIFNYGYTF. Here the CDR3 DNA reads TGTGCCAGCAGATCGGACATTTTCAACTATGGCTACACCTTC.